The clone carrying this T cell receptor (beta chain) came up once. TCRdb's table, derived via immunoSEQ multiplex PCR, lists solely in-frame clones and lacks some. Altogether 150,000 to 200,000 clones are present, about nine tenths being singletons, with the ten largest covering less than 3.5%. This entry is derived from a study of cytomegalovirus exposure and HLA in healthy donors. The CDR3 has 16 amino acids. Trimming pared 4 bases from V and 7 bases from J, leaving 20 bases between. Germline V lookup: CDR1 SGHVS, CDR2 FNYEAQ. The origin of this receptor is a man between 18 and 29 years old in good health and CMV-seropositive. The material sequenced was PBMCs. This sequence joins TRBV7-6 and TRBJ2-1, with D perhaps TRBD2 (6 bases). The CDR3 loop is CASSYRGGIGSNEQFF. The CDR3 region has the DNA TGTGCCAGCAGCTATAGGGGAGGAATTGGCTCTAATGAGCAGTTCTTC.